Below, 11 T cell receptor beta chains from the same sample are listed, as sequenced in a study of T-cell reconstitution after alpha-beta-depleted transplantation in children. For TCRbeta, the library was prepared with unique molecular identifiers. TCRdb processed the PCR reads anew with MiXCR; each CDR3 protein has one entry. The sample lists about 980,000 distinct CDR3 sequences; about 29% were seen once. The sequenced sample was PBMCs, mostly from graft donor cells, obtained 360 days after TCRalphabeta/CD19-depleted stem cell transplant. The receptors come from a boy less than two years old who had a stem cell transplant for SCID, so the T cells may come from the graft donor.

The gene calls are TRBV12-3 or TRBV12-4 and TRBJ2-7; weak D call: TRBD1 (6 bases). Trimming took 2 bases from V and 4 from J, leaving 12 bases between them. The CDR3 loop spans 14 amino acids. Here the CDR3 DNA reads TGTGCCAGCAGTTTACGGACAGTATTATACGAGCAGTACTTC. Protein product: CASSLRTVLYEQYF.

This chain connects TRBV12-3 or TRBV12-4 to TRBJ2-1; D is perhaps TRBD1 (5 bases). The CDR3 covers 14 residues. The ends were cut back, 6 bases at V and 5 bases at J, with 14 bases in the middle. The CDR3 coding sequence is TGTGCCAGCAGATGGGGCAGTCTAAACAATGAGCAGTTCTTC. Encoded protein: CASRWGSLNNEQFF.

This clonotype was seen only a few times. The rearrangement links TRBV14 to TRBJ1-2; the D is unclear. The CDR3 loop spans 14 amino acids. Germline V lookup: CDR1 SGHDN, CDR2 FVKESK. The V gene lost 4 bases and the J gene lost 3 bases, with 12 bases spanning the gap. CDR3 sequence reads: CASSPQPADYGYTF. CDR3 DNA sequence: TGTGCCAGCAGCCCACAACCCGCGGACTATGGCTACACCTTC.

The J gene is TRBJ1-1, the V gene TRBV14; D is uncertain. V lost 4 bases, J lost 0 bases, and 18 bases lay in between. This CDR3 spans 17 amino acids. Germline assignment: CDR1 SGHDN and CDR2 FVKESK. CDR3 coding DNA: TGTGCCAGCAGCCGTACCCTAAGTCTTCTTGTGAACACTGAAGCTTTCTTT. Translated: CASSRTLSLLVNTEAFF.

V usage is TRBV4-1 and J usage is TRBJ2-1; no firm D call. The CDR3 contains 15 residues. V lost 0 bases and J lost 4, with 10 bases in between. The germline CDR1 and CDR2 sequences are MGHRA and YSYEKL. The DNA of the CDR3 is TGCGCCAGCAGCCAAGATGGCGTCAGTTACAATGAGCAGTTCTTC. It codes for CASSQDGVSYNEQFF.

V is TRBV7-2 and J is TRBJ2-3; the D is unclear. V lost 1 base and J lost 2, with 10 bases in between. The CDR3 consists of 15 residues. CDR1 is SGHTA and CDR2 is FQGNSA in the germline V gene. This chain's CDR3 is CASSLVSRNTDTQYF. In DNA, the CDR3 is TGTGCCAGCAGCTTAGTCTCTCGGAACACAGATACGCAGTATTTT.

The CDR3 here is CASSLGLAGGYSYNEQFF. DNA of the CDR3: TGCGCCAGCAGCTTGGGCCTAGCGGGGGGCTACTCCTACAATGAGCAGTTCTTC. The J gene is TRBJ2-1, the V gene TRBV5-1; 11 bases map to TRBD2. Trimming removed 0 bases from V and 0 bases from J; junction bases left unmatched: 5. The germline gives CDR1 SGHRS, CDR2 YFSETQ. There are 18 residues in the CDR3. The complete variable domain, with remaining parts taken from reference TRBV5-1 and TRBJ2-1, reads KAGVTQTPRYLIKTRGQQVTLSCSPISGHRSVSWYQQTPGQGLQFLFEYFSETQRNKGNFPGRFSGRQFSNSRSEMNVSTLELGDSALYLCASSLGLAGGYSYNEQFFGPGTRLTVL.

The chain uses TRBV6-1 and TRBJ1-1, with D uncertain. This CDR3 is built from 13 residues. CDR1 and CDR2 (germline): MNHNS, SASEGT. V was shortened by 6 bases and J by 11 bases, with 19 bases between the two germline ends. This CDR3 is CASRFLELGGAFF. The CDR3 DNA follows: TGTGCCAGCAGGTTTTTAGAGCTTGGAGGCGCTTTCTTT.

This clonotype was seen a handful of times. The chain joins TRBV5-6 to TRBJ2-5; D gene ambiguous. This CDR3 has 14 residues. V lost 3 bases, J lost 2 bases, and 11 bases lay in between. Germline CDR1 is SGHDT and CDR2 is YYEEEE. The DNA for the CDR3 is TGTGCCAGCAGCTCCAGACCGAGACAAGAGACCCAGTACTTC. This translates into CASSSRPRQETQYF.

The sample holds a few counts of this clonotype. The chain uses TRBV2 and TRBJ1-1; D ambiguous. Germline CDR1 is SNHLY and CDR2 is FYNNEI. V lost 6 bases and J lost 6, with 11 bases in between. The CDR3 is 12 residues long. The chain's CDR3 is CASRVRPPEAFF. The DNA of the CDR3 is TGTGCCAGCAGGGTCAGGCCCCCTGAAGCTTTCTTT.

The CDR3 coding sequence is TGCAGTGCTAGAGCCCTGACTAGCGGGGGACTCACAGATACGCAGTATTTT. As protein: CSARALTSGGLTDTQYF. The chain links TRBV20-1 to TRBJ2-3; 12 bases line up with TRBD2. There are 17 residues in the CDR3. V lost 1 base, J lost 2 bases, and 7 bases stayed unmatched. Looked up from germline, CDR1 is DFQATT and CDR2 is SNEGSKA (reference sequence).